The present entry profiles one T cell receptor (beta chain) with its context. TCRdb reprocessed the reads via MiXCR and lists one record per CDR3 protein. The sample shows about 230,000 distinct CDR3 sequences, 22% of them seen only once. These data are taken from a study of T cell repertoires in cytomegalovirus infection. The CDR3 spans 15 residues. V was clipped by 3 bases and J by 3 bases; unmatched bases: 4. Germline V gives CDR1 MGHDK, CDR2 SYGVNS. The sample was CD8+ T cells from PBMCs. The V gene is TRBV25-1, the J gene TRBJ1-2; 10 bases align to TRBD1. This sequence was found in a human donor in good health (CMV status not recorded). Some clones in this sample may be carry-over from other donors' samples. CDR3 sequence: CASSERTGGDYGYTF. The CDR3 DNA reads TGTGCCAGCAGTGAGAGGACAGGGGGGGACTATGGCTACACCTTC.